This T cell receptor (beta chain) originates from a study of T cell responses to AZD1222 COVID-19 vaccine. Generated by immunoSEQ multiplex PCR, the TCRdb table keeps only in-frame clones and is missing some. The table records 95,000 to 150,000 clones, 92% of them present only once. The sequenced sample was peripheral blood, obtained on day 0 of AZD1222 vaccination. The receptor comes from an adult in good health.

CDR3 in amino acids: CASSLTRGQASTDTQYF. CDR3 bases: TGTGCCAGCAGCCTAACTCGGGGACAGGCTAGCACAGATACGCAGTATTTT. J is TRBJ2-3 and V is TRBV11-3, with 8 bases aligning to TRBD1. The CDR3 consists of 17 residues. V shed 5 bases and J 0 bases; nucleotides not matched to a gene: 10. The germline CDR1 and CDR2 sequences are SGHNT and YENEEA.